Listed below are T cell receptor beta chains from one sample, sequenced in a study of blood T cells in healthy people across ages. Via MiXCR, TCRdb re-called the 5' RACE reads, giving one row per CDR3 protein. The table includes roughly 1.6 million distinct CDR3 sequences, roughly a third detected once. Sequenced input: blood. The receptors were gathered from a woman aged 30 to 39 in good health. CDR3s include the opening cysteine and the closing phenylalanine or tryptophan. The order of the fields is V gene, CDR3 protein.

TRBV20-1	CSAKPTAYTEAFF
TRBV27	CASSWGDLHGTQYF
TRBV11-2	CASSAQGANGEQYF
TRBV3-1	CASSQDQLRLHNYGYTF
TRBV20-1	CSALTGSFAYEQYF
TRBV4-1	CASSQVFRRDGYTF
TRBV4-1	CASSQGIRKYTQYF
TRBV9	CASSTQDRKEETQYF
TRBV18	CASSSGGLGGETQYF
TRBV11-2	CASSFLRQGNEQFF
TRBV20-1	CSARLRTSWGTDTQYF
TRBV5-1	CASSSWGIPAETQYF
TRBV5-1	CASNGGGPSYEQYF
TRBV5-6	CASSRGTEQFF
TRBV28	CASSNRGLKSYGQYF
TRBV24-1	CATSDPGLAGPGGPYNEQFF
TRBV20-1	CSARGGTSGTVNEQFF
TRBV29-1	CSVVHGSYEQYF
TRBV11-1	CASRSSPGLAGDPEGADTQYF
TRBV2	CASSGTVPGNTEAFF
TRBV9	CASSRSFLDTQYF
TRBV30	CAYRPGGDYGYTF
TRBV5-1	CASSRDRGDGYIF
TRBV4-1	CASSQDRSYSDQPQHF
TRBV7-7	CASSNGQGLTADTQYF
TRBV27	CASSSPLIGLGQFF
TRBV20-1	CSARRRDRGPGDYTF
TRBV27	CASNPLGAPGQETQYF
TRBV5-1	CASSPTGLGRQETQYF
TRBV7-9	CASSFANGGLNEKLFF
TRBV20-1	CSARKRGLASSCEQYF
TRBV5-1	CASIRDRLENTGELFF
TRBV5-5	CASRIAGGTYNEQFF
TRBV4-1	CASSQLGQQYEQYF
TRBV28	CASSWGLLWDF
TRBV30	CARQGRGTYEQYF
TRBV5-1	CASSWGRVQETQYF
TRBV5-1	CASRTSGAGADTQYF
TRBV7-9	CASSSRVGPQETQYF
TRBV6-2/TRBV6-3	CASSRQAGGTYEQYF
TRBV7-9	CASSSDSFVGYTF
TRBV5-1	CASSLGKLGNTGELFF
TRBV6-2/TRBV6-3	CASSKQWEAFF
TRBV5-1	CASSLGNTGELFF
TRBV6-1	CASSESRTEAFF
TRBV30	CAHSRPNPSQGTSRGYTF
TRBV18	CASSGGTQETQYF
TRBV7-9	CASSFLSGGAADTQYF
TRBV6-1	CASRRTSGGAETQYF
TRBV13	CASSLGGDGHLFF